Each of the 3 T cell receptor beta chains below was sequenced from the same sample in a study of blood T cell repertoires in COVID-19. Assay used: immunoSEQ multiplex PCR; TCRdb lists only in-frame clones, some missing. The sample lists about 83,000 clones, 90% occurring once. The sequencing input was peripheral blood. All receptors derive from an elderly woman with active or convalescent COVID-19.

The chain has TRBV19 and TRBJ1-5; perhaps TRBD1 as D (5 bases). Germline-derived CDR1 and CDR2 are LNHDA and SQIVND (reference sequence). CDR3 length: 16 amino acids. V was shortened by 4 bases and J by 0 bases, with 13 bases between the two germline ends. CDR3 sequence reads: CASSTGGLLSNQPQHF. The DNA of the CDR3 is TGTGCCAGTAGTACGGGGGGACTCCTTAGCAATCAGCCCCAGCATTTT. Variable domain in full (rest from reference TRBV19 and TRBJ1-5): DGGITQSPKYLFRKEGQNVTLSCEQNLNHDAMYWYRQDPGQGLRLIYYSQIVNDFQKGDIAEGYSVSREKKESFPLTVTSAQKNPTAFYLCASSTGGLLSNQPQHFGDGTRLSIL.

The chain has TRBV7-6 and TRBJ1-2, with a possible D match to TRBD1 (6 bases). From germline, CDR1 is SGHVS and CDR2 FNYEAQ. The CDR3 extends over 12 amino acids. Deletions cut 2 bases from V and 6 bases from J, with 7 bases between. The CDR3 sequence is CASSLTGNGYTF. CDR3 sequence (DNA): TGTGCCAGCAGCTTAACAGGGAATGGCTACACCTTC.

This chain links TRBV10-3 with TRBJ1-2; the match to TRBD1 covers 7 bases. V was clipped by 7 bases and J by 3 bases; unmatched bases: 5. Per germline, CDR1 ENHRY and CDR2 SYGVKD. The CDR3 is 13 amino acids. CDR3 amino acids: CAITYGQDYGYTF. The CDR3 DNA reads TGTGCCATCACCTACGGACAGGACTATGGCTACACCTTC.